This record covers a single T cell receptor beta chain. The target antigen is unknown. Profiled with immunoSEQ multiplex PCR; TCRdb holds only in-frame clones, not every one. The sample consists of 50,000 to 65,000 clones, 89% of them appearing once. These data are taken from a study of T cell responses to AZD1222 COVID-19 vaccine. Study-level findings and limits: Sampled repertoires all dated from after the peak T cell response.

Sequenced material: peripheral blood, taken 28 days after the second AZD1222 dose. This receptor was obtained from an adult who received the AZD1222 COVID-19 vaccine.

This CDR3 is CASSQDGGLGGRGSGANVLTF. For the CDR3, the DNA is TGCGCCAGCAGCCAAGATGGGGGCCTCGGAGGGAGAGGCTCTGGGGCCAACGTCCTGACTTTC. The genes are TRBV4-1 and TRBJ2-6; possibly TRBD1 or TRBD2 for D (6 bases each). Germline-derived CDR1 and CDR2 are MGHRA and YSYEKL. Trimming took off 0 bases at V and 0 bases at J, with 21 bases between the two ends. The length of the CDR3 is 21 residues.